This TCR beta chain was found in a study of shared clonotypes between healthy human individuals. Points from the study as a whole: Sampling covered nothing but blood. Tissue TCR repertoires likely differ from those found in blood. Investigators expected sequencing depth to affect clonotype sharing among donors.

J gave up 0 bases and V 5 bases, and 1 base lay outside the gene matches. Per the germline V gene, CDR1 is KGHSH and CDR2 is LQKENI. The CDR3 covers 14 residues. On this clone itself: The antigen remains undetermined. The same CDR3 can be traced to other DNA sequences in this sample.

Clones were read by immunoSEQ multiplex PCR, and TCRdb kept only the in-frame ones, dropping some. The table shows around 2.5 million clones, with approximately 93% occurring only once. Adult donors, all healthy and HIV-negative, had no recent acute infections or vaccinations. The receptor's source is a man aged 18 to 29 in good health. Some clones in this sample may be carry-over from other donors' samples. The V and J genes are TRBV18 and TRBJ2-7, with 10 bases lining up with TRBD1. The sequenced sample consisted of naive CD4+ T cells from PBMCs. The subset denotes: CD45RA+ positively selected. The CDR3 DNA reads TGTGCCAGCTCAAGGGACAGGGGCTCCTACGAGCAGTACTTC. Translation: CASSRDRGSYEQYF.